A single sample gave rise to the 18 T cell receptor beta chains below, sequenced in a study of shared clonotypes between healthy human individuals. The table came from immunoSEQ multiplex PCR; TCRdb's copy has only in-frame clones and leaves some out. The sample holds roughly 680,000 clones, over 55% seen once. The sequencing input was memory CD4+ T cells sorted from blood. Subset in this sample: CD45RA-negative fraction. The source is a woman between 25 and 40 years old in good health.

Many counts were recorded for this clone. This chain uses TRBV7-2 with TRBJ2-2; D is perhaps TRBD1 (5 bases). CDR1 and CDR2 from the germline V gene are SGHTA and FQGNSA. This CDR3 comprises 13 residues. The V end lost 3 bases, the J end lost 6 bases, and 8 bases lay between the germline ends. The CDR3: CASSFRDPGELFF. The CDR3, as DNA: TGTGCCAGCAGCTTCAGGGATCCCGGGGAGCTGTTTTTT.

V is TRBV5-1 and J is TRBJ2-2, with D possibly being TRBD2 (6 bases). There are 17 residues in the CDR3. From germline, CDR1 is SGHRS and CDR2 YFSETQ. Trimming removed 5 bases at V and 0 bases at J, with 17 bases between. The CDR3: CASSPSVAGTNTGELFF. The CDR3, as DNA: TGCGCCAGCAGTCCTAGTGTCGCGGGAACGAACACCGGGGAGCTGTTTTTT.

The chain employs TRBV2 and TRBJ2-7, with D possibly TRBD1 on 6 matching bases. The CDR3 is made up of 13 amino acids. The germline V gene has CDR1 SNHLY and CDR2 FYNNEI. V shed 7 bases and J shed 3 bases, with 13 bases lying between them. As DNA, the CDR3 is TGTGCCAGCAAGTCGGGACAAAACTACGAGCAGTACTTC. This sequence encodes CASKSGQNYEQYF. Drawing the rest from reference TRBV2 and TRBJ2-7, the complete variable domain is EPEVTQTPSHQVTQMGQEVILRCVPISNHLYFYWYRQILGQKVEFLVSFYNNEISEKSEIFDDQFSVERPDGSNFTLKIRSTKLEDSAMYFCASKSGQNYEQYFGPGTRLTVT.

The chain is built from TRBV19 and TRBJ2-3; D is perhaps TRBD2 (5 bases). V lost 6 bases, J lost 4 bases, and 8 bases lay in between. Per germline, CDR1 LNHDA and CDR2 SQIVND (reference sequence). CDR3 length: 12 residues. The chain's CDR3 is CASSGLADTQYF. The CDR3 DNA is TGTGCCAGTAGCGGACTCGCAGATACGCAGTATTTT.

The chain employs TRBV30 and TRBJ1-2; D uncertain. Germline loops: CDR1 GTSNPN, CDR2 SVGIG (reference sequence). Trimming cost V 2 bases and J 2 bases, with 3 bases left between them. The CDR3 is made up of 11 amino acids. As DNA, the CDR3 is TGTGCCTGGAGTAACAACTATGGCTACACCTTC. Its protein is CAWSNNYGYTF.

This sequence joins TRBV5-1 and TRBJ2-5, with 8 bases matching TRBD1. Trimming removed 6 bases from V and 5 bases from J; junction bases left unmatched: 12. Germline CDR1 is SGHRS and CDR2 is YFSETQ. This CDR3 contains 15 residues. The DNA for the CDR3 is TGCGCCAGCAAGCAGGGGGCGGTTGGGACTGAGACCCAGTACTTC. Amino acid sequence: CASKQGAVGTETQYF.

In its sample, this clone was seen many times. The chain links TRBV27 to TRBJ1-2, with D uncertain. The CDR3 consists of 14 residues. The V end was cut by 3 bases, the J end by 11 bases, with 19 bases between. The germline gives CDR1 MNHEY, CDR2 SMNVEV (reference sequence). CDR3 nucleotides: TGTGCCAGCAGTTTCGTGGACGGTCGGAGCCCGTACACCTTC. The encoded protein is CASSFVDGRSPYTF.

V usage is TRBV19 and J usage is TRBJ1-5; D is unresolved. The V gene lost 4 bases and the J gene lost 9 bases, with 7 bases spanning the gap. The CDR3 is 11 amino acids. Germline assignment: CDR1 LNHDA and CDR2 SQIVND (reference sequence). DNA for the CDR3: TGTGCCAGTAGTAGGCGGGGGCCCCAGCATTTT. Its protein product is CASSRRGPQHF.

To note about this clone: This sample includes further DNA sequences coding for the same CDR3. The chain links TRBV2 to TRBJ2-5; D perhaps matches TRBD1 (5 bases). The CDR3 has 13 residues. V lost 5 bases and J lost 2, with 9 bases in between. Germline V gene data show CDR1 as SNHLY and CDR2 as FYNNEI. The CDR3, as DNA: TGTGCCAGCAGTCCCCAGGGACAAGAGACCCAGTACTTC. It codes for CASSPQGQETQYF.

This chain connects TRBV7-9 to TRBJ2-3; 10 nucleotides agree with TRBD2. This CDR3 has 14 amino acids. Germline-derived CDR1 and CDR2 are SEHNR and FQNEAQ (reference sequence). The ends lost 8 bases at V and 5 bases at J; junction bases unmatched: 7. The CDR3 DNA reads TGTGCCAGCCTTCCAGTAGCGGGAGGAGATACGCAGTATTTT. Translating it yields CASLPVAGGDTQYF.

The chain joins TRBV28 to TRBJ2-2; the D is unclear. CDR1 and CDR2 (germline): MDHEN, SYDVKM. Trimming left V 8 bases short and J 6 bases short, with 13 bases between. The CDR3 is 13 residues long. The CDR3 spells CASQSVLPGELFF. The CDR3 nucleotides read TGTGCCAGCCAGAGCGTTTTACCCGGGGAGCTGTTTTTT.

This chain uses TRBV18 with TRBJ2-7, with a weak D call TRBD1 (6 bases). V was clipped by 6 bases and J by 3 bases, with 18 bases between them. The CDR3 length is 15 residues. Germline V CDR1 and CDR2: KGHSH, LQKENI. The CDR3 here is CASSPGPGAGYEQYF. The CDR3 nucleotides read TGTGCCAGCTCCCCGGGGCCAGGGGCAGGCTACGAGCAGTACTTC.

The chain carries TRBV29-1 and TRBJ1-4; no clear D. The V and J ends lost 7 bases and 1 base respectively, with 7 bases between them. The CDR3 is made up of 12 amino acids. Germline CDR1 is SQVTM and CDR2 is ANQGSEA. CDR3 amino acids: CSAGGTNEKLFF. The CDR3 nucleotides read TGCAGCGCGGGTGGAACTAATGAAAAACTGTTTTTT.

CDR3 DNA: TGTGCCAGCGGCGGGACTAGCTCCACAGATACGCAGTATTTT. Translated, it gives CASGGTSSTDTQYF. V gene TRBV2 combines with J gene TRBJ2-3; TRBD2 agrees at 9 bases. Germline CDR1 is SNHLY and CDR2 is FYNNEI. With 8 bases clipped from V and 2 bases from J, the junction kept 5 bases outside the gene matches. The CDR3 sequence is 14 residues long.

The V gene is TRBV15, the J gene TRBJ1-1; D is undetermined. The V gene lost 0 bases and the J gene lost 6 bases, with 17 bases spanning the gap. This CDR3 has 16 residues. CDR1 is LNHNV and CDR2 is YYDKDF in the germline V gene (reference sequence). The DNA for the CDR3 is TGTGCCACCAGCAGAGATCCCACCGCTTTGATCGCTGAAGCTTTCTTT. Translated: CATSRDPTALIAEAFF.

Notes on this clone: The sample holds other DNA sequences that translate to the same CDR3. The V gene is TRBV5-4, the J gene TRBJ2-7, with 13 bases matching TRBD2. Germline lookup yields CDR1 SGHNT and CDR2 YYREEE (reference sequence). V lost 4 bases, J lost 3 bases, and 4 bases stayed unmatched. The CDR3 has 15 amino acids. The CDR3 DNA reads TGTGCCAGCAGCCTGGGACTAGCGGGGAACTACGAGCAGTACTTC. It is translated as CASSLGLAGNYEQYF.

This clone showed up just once. V usage is TRBV4-1 and J usage is TRBJ1-1; 8 nucleotides align to TRBD1. The trim removed 0 bases at V and 4 bases at J, leaving 7 bases unmatched. Germline V gene data show CDR1 as MGHRA and CDR2 as YSYEKL. The length of the CDR3 is 16 residues. Here the CDR3 reads CASSQEFRGPGTEAFF. The CDR3 coding sequence is TGCGCCAGCAGCCAAGAGTTCAGGGGGCCTGGCACTGAAGCTTTCTTT.

The gene calls are TRBV2 and TRBJ1-5; D is ambiguous. Trimming stripped 7 bases from V and 7 bases from J, with 17 bases between. The CDR3 totals 14 residues. Germline-derived CDR1 and CDR2 are SNHLY and FYNNEI. DNA of the CDR3: TGTGCCAGCACCGAAGCTCCGGGTGGCCAGCCCCAGCATTTT. Its protein is CASTEAPGGQPQHF.